Only one count was recorded for the clone carrying this T cell receptor (beta chain). This sample is drawn from a study of cytomegalovirus exposure and HLA in healthy donors. The CDR3 is 15 residues long. V shed 0 bases and J shed 2 bases, with 10 bases lying between them. Germline V gene lookup returns CDR1 MGHRA and CDR2 YSYEKL. Primers included in the PCR were 60 Vbeta and 13 Jbeta primers. Profiling relied on immunoSEQ multiplex PCR, and the TCRdb table lists in-frame clones only, not all of them. The sample contains 150,000 to 250,000 clones, around 80% of which appear only once. The source of this sequence is a young woman in good health and CMV-seropositive. The V call is TRBV4-1, the J call TRBJ1-1; no definite D call. Sequencing used PBMCs. As DNA, the CDR3 is TGCGCCAGCAGCCAAGATTTGGCAGAAAACACTGAAGCTTTCTTT. It is translated as CASSQDLAENTEAFF.